This TCR beta chain stems from a study of identical twins (dated by TCRdb to the mid-2010s). Describing the broader study: The study deep-sequenced TCR alpha and beta repertoires from monozygotic twins, unrelated adults of various ages and cord blood to test whether fetal clonotypes persist. Replicate twin experiments were performed at different times using different library preparation protocols to rule out contamination. The paper's findings and limits, for the study overall: Abundant cord blood beta clonotypes had fewer insertions, young adult naive repertoires showed a similar but weaker trend, and memory repertoires showed no such trend. Zero-insertion analyses could be partly confounded by invariant T cells such as MAIT and iNKT, though diverse VJ usage argued against such confounding for most clonotypes. A weaker excess of twin sharing was found in beta out-of-frame sequences because the signal-to-noise ratio was lowered by fewer shared sequences. Because the same donors could not be followed over many years, the conclusions depended on cross-sectional statistical analysis. Compared with coincidental sharing between unrelated individuals, out-of-frame TCR alpha sequences shared between twins showed an excess of sequences with low generation probability. In monozygotic twins, recombination models systematically underestimated out-of-frame TCR alpha sharing, but the models matched the sharing seen between unrelated individuals.

From the cysteine through the phenylalanine, the CDR3 covers 14 amino acids. The DNA shown is the 42-base CDR3, in frame from base 1. The germline V gene (reference sequence) yields LNHNV for CDR1 and YYDKDF for CDR2. V is pared back by 3 bases and J by 4 bases, with 12 bases lying between the germline termini. Only a few counts were recorded for this clonotype. Its specific antigen is unknown. Base qualities are not provided; no much larger clone lies one nucleotide away. Library generation was performed with 5' RACE. Instrument on record: Illumina HiSeq 2000. Template switching introduced a universal primer binding site; the final cDNA contained a unique molecular identifier, enabling accurate counting of TCR cDNA molecules. Specific primers in the conserved constant-segment region were used to synthesize first-strand cDNA for TCR alpha and beta chains. To control for contamination, every cDNA library carried two barcodes: a SMART-Mk sample barcode plus Illumina barcodes. TruSeq adapter sequences along with Illumina sample barcodes were introduced in two successive PCR steps. Sequencing of the TCR alpha and beta cDNA libraries was done on the Illumina HiSeq platform using custom primers. In the source study's methods: MiGEC was used to process raw reads and extract unique molecular identifiers, and MiXCR was used to find CDR3 positions. For each individual, recombination models were inferred using an EM algorithm with the repgenHMM and IGoR tools. Shared clonotype analysis was performed with the tcR package in R, normalizing sharing by the product of cloneset sizes. To study raw recombination free of thymic and clonal selection effects, out-of-frame nonproductive sequences were analyzed. Using fastp at Q25 and MiXCR, TCRdb reprocessed the public reads and kept productive beta chains. Rows are combined by CDR3 protein, so each entry shows the most common genes and DNA. TCRdb's processing, not the authors' own work, is the source of the V and J calls. This sample gives a few hundred thousand distinct CDR3 sequences in total; roughly 24% of them show up just once. Of the sample, 2.9% is held by the ten largest clones.

Only healthy Caucasian donors were included. The twin cohort comprised three pairs of female monozygotic twins, all aged about 18 to 29 years. Positive isolation kits from Invitrogen were used to isolate the CD4+ and CD8+ T cell populations. The same data also contributed to another study, on T cells expressing NK-cell markers. Per the second study: In sorted CD3+CD56+NKG2C+, CD3+CD56+NKG2C- and CD3+CD56-NKG2C+ T-cell subsets from several donors, TCR beta-chain repertoires were profiled. Among the eight sequenced donors, seven were HCMV-seropositive and one was HCMV-seronegative. In several experiments an anti-gammadeltaTCR antibody was added to restrict sorting to alphabetaTCR-expressing T cells. For six donors, the dominant CD3+CD56+NKG2C+ clonotypes were among the top 10 CD8+ clonotypes and accounted for about 1.0-7.5% of CD8+ T cells. Those dominant clonotypes were again the most abundant among CD3+CD56-NKG2C+ cells in a handful of donors, at about 25-60.1%. It remained unclear whether the expanded NKG2C-expressing T cell clones were specific for HCMV antigens. The study sequenced eight donors, all healthy volunteers chosen at random: three men and five women. A commercial ELISA kit detecting HCMV-specific IgG in serum was used to determine HCMV serostatus. MIGEC was used to demultiplex reads and group the reads by UMI, and MiTCR was used to assemble and quantify clonotypes. To remove erroneous sequences, TCR cDNA sequences were retained only when supported by two or more reads. The tcR package was used for downstream repertoire analysis, and clonotypes were matched between fractions using CDR3 nucleotide sequence together with V segment. Antigen specificity was annotated against VDJdb with VDJmatch, allowing one amino acid substitution in CDR3.

Recombination joined TRBV15 with TRBJ1-1; the D gene is perhaps TRBD1, on 6 matching bases. The origin of this receptor is a woman aged 18-29 years in good health. The sequencing sample was made of CD4+ T cells sorted from blood. The CDR3 is CATSSRGRGTEAFF. The nucleotides read TGTGCCACCAGCAGCCGTGGCAGGGGCACTGAAGCTTTCTTT.